Each of the 31 T cell receptor beta chains below was sequenced from the same sample in a study of tumor and adjacent non-tumor tissue in lung cancer. A modified ARM-PCR protocol with three rounds of nested PCR amplified TCRbeta. TCRdb fed the multiplex PCR reads into MiXCR, producing one record per CDR3 protein. The sample lists more than 95,000 distinct CDR3 sequences; 60% to 70% were seen once. This sample's RNA came from whole unsorted tissue. The sample was lung tumor tissue. The receptors originated from a man aged 25 to 40 with non-small cell lung cancer.

The chain has TRBV11-3 and TRBJ2-3; the match to TRBD1 covers 7 bases. Trimming cost V 0 bases and J 4 bases; bases outside gene matches: 10. Germline CDR1 reads SGHNT; CDR2 reads YENEEA. The CDR3 has 17 residues. The CDR3 coding sequence is TGTGCCAGCAGCTTAGACGAGGACAGGAGAAACTCAGATACGCAGTATTTT. This translates into CASSLDEDRRNSDTQYF.

Of note for this clonotype: This may come from a read error, since a much larger clone is one base off. The chain recombines TRBV6-2 or TRBV6-3 with TRBJ1-1, with D perhaps TRBD1 (5 bases). In germline, CDR1 is MNHEY, CDR2 SVGEGT. CDR3 length: 14 amino acids. The CDR3 protein is CASGRAGGNTEALF. DNA for the CDR3: TGTGCCAGCGGCCGAGCGGGGGGGAACACTGAAGCTCTCTTT.

The rearrangement joins TRBV4-1 to TRBJ2-1; D is tentatively TRBD1 or TRBD2 (5 bases each). CDR1 MGHRA and CDR2 YSYEKL come from the germline V gene. CDR3 length equals 18 residues. V lost 6 bases and J lost 5, with 26 bases in between. CDR3 protein: CASSRSFLTREGHNEQFF. The DNA of the CDR3 is TGCGCCAGCAGTCGGTCATTCCTAACGCGAGAGGGACACAATGAGCAGTTCTTC.

The V call is TRBV12-3 or TRBV12-4, the J call TRBJ1-2, with 8 bases matching TRBD1. The CDR3 length is 13 residues. The CDR3 is CGSSFTGGYGYTF. The CDR3 nucleotides are TGTGGCAGTAGTTTCACAGGGGGCTATGGCTACACCTTC.

Points on this clonotype: This may arise from a read error, as a much more abundant clone is one base away. This chain joins TRBV6-2 or TRBV6-3 and TRBJ1-5; 7 nucleotides match TRBD1. The ends lost 4 bases at V and 7 bases at J; junction bases unmatched: 10. CDR1 and CDR2 (germline): MNHEY, SVGEGT. The CDR3 runs 15 residues. CDR3 residues: CASSLHPRGTQPQHF. The CDR3 nucleotides read TGTGCCAGCAGTTTGCATCCCAGGGGGACACAGCCCCAGCATTTT.

V is TRBV6-1 and J is TRBJ1-1; D is ambiguous. Trimming removed 5 bases at V and 4 bases at J, with 11 bases between. Germline CDR1 MNHNS, CDR2 SASEGT. The CDR3 has 13 residues. Written as DNA, the CDR3 is TGTGCCAGCAGTCGGGCCGCGATCACTGAAGCTTTCTTT. This codes for CASSRAAITEAFF.

A word on this clonotype: A much larger clone lies a single base off, so this may be a read error. V is TRBV6-2 or TRBV6-3 and J is TRBJ1-4; D remains unclear. From germline, CDR1 is MNHEY and CDR2 SVGEGT. The CDR3 has 9 amino acids. The CDR3 DNA follows: TGTGCCTCTCGAGAAAAACGGTTTTTT. Protein: CASREKRFF.

Points on this clonotype: A read error is likely, as this CDR3 ends without the conserved phenylalanine or tryptophan. This chain connects TRBV11-2 to TRBJ2-1; D is perhaps TRBD2 (5 bases). The germline gives CDR1 SGHAT, CDR2 FQNNGV. Trimming cost V 2 bases and J 8 bases, with 16 bases left between them. This CDR3 has 15 amino acids. CDR3 residues: CASSLILAGNDEQFS. The CDR3 DNA follows: TGTGCCAGCAGCTTAATCCTAGCTGGGAATGATGAGCAGTTCTCC.

This clonotype was detected only a few times. The chain links TRBV5-6 to TRBJ1-2, with a tentative D call TRBD1 (5 bases). Trimming cost V 0 bases and J 10 bases, with 16 bases left between them. Per the germline V gene, CDR1 is SGHDT and CDR2 is YYEEEE. CDR3 length: 14 residues. CDR3 sequence reads: CASSLAAIRGDYTF. Here the CDR3 DNA reads TGTGCCAGCAGCTTGGCGGCCATAAGGGGTGACTACACCTTC.

This clonotype occurred many times. The rearrangement joins TRBV5-1 to TRBJ2-1; 10 positions agree with TRBD2. CDR3 length equals 14 residues. Germline V gives CDR1 SGHRS, CDR2 YFSETQ. V dropped 7 bases and J dropped 0; count of bases not matched to a gene: 1. The CDR3 here is CASASGGSYNEQFF. CDR3 bases: TGCGCCAGCGCTAGCGGGGGCTCCTACAATGAGCAGTTCTTC.

Turning to this clonotype: This CDR3 is missing its conserved last phenylalanine or tryptophan, likely due to a read error. J is TRBJ2-5 and V is TRBV24-1; no clear D. Germline CDR1 and CDR2: KGHDR and SFDVKD. Trimming shortened V by 7 bases and J by 1 base, and 15 bases separated the two germline ends. CDR3 length: 15 residues. CDR3 DNA sequence: TGTGCCACCAGCGATCGCATACATACCCAAGAGACCCAGTACCTC. Translating gives CATSDRIHTQETQYL.

This clonotype came up many times. CDR3 sequence (DNA): TGTGCCAGCAGCTTAGAGGGGGGGCTGAACACAGATACGCAGTATTTT. It yields the protein CASSLEGGLNTDTQYF. The genes are TRBV11-3 and TRBJ2-3; D might be TRBD2 (7 bases). The CDR3 totals 16 residues. Trimming left V 0 bases short and J 2 bases short, with 12 bases between. Germline V lookup: CDR1 SGHNT, CDR2 YENEEA. Complete variable domain (other parts from reference TRBV11-3 and TRBJ2-3): EAGVVQSPRYKIIEKKQPVAFWCNPISGHNTLYWYLQNLGQGPELLIRYENEEAVDDSQLPKDRFSAERLKGVDSTLKIQPAELGDSAVYLCASSLEGGLNTDTQYFGPGTRLTVL.

Comments on this clonotype: The missing conserved phenylalanine or tryptophan at the end of this CDR3 makes a read error likely. The CDR3 is CASSSLAGRDTQYY. CDR3 bases: TGTGCCAGCAGTTCGCTAGCGGGCCGCGATACGCAGTATTAT. The chain uses TRBV12-3 or TRBV12-4 and TRBJ2-3, with 8 bases lining up with TRBD2. Trimming cost V 4 bases and J 6 bases; bases outside gene matches: 6. The CDR3 has 14 residues.

This clonotype was seen just once. One end of the junction varies from germline; a read error may be responsible. V usage is TRBV6-5 and J usage is TRBJ2-7; TRBD2 might be the D (6 bases). The CDR3 sequence is 13 residues long. CDR1 is MNHEY, CDR2 SVGAGI, per germline. This CDR3 reads CASSTLGLPERYF. CDR3 DNA sequence: TGTGCCAGCAGCACTCTGGGACTCCCCGAGCGGTACTTC.

The chain combines TRBV6-6 with TRBJ2-1; the D is unclear. This CDR3 has 12 residues. The V gene lost 1 base and the J gene lost 8 bases, with 6 bases spanning the gap. Germline V gene data show CDR1 as MNHNY and CDR2 as SVGAGI (reference sequence). DNA of the CDR3: TGTGCCAGCAGTTACTTATACGATGAGCAGTTCTTC. It encodes CASSYLYDEQFF.

This chain joins TRBV5-1 and TRBJ2-5; tentative D call: TRBD2 (5 bases). This CDR3 spans 13 amino acids. Germline CDR1 reads SGHRS; CDR2 reads YFSETQ. V was pared by 3 bases and J by 6 bases, with 12 bases between. CDR3 nucleotides: TGCGCCAGCAGCTGGTCCCTCGGGAAGACCCAGTACTTC. Amino acids: CASSWSLGKTQYF.

Notes on this clonotype: This may come from a read error, since a much larger clone is one base off. The CDR3 DNA is TGTGCCAGCAGTTTTAGCAGGGGGTTCGCGTTTCCTTATACTGACGAGCAGTACTTC. Residues: CASSFSRGFAFPYTDEQYF. The rearrangement links TRBV12-3 or TRBV12-4 to TRBJ2-7; 7 bases are shared with TRBD1. The J segment lost 5 bases and the V segment lost 3 bases, leaving 22 bases of the junction unmatched. This CDR3 is 19 amino acids long.

Many counts were recorded for this clonotype. The rearrangement links TRBV6-1 to TRBJ2-4; D is possibly TRBD1 (6 bases). Trimming stripped 5 bases from V and 2 bases from J, with 7 bases between. Germline values: CDR1 MNHNS, CDR2 SASEGT. There are 13 residues in the CDR3. CDR3 nucleotides: TGTGCCAGCAGTACAGGGCCCAAAAACATTCAGTACTTC. Translated: CASSTGPKNIQYF.

Comments on this clonotype: This may arise from a read error, as a much more abundant clone is one base away. The genes are TRBV4-2 and TRBJ1-1; a weak D match, TRBD1 (5 bases). The CDR3 spans 16 residues. Germline V gene sequence: CDR1 LGHNA, CDR2 YNFKEQ. The CDR3 loop is CASSQDPGLVNTEAIF. CDR3 bases: TGTGCCAGCAGCCAAGACCCGGGGCTGGTGAACACTGAAGCTATCTTT.

Points on this clonotype: Given a much more abundant clone one base away, this may be a read error. This chain joins TRBV12-3 or TRBV12-4 and TRBJ2-2, with TRBD2 as a possible D gene (5 bases). The CDR3 extends over 8 amino acids. Here the CDR3 DNA reads TGTGCCACCGGGAAGCTGTTTTTT. It specifies CATGKLFF.

In the case of this clonotype: This sequence may be a read error, since a much larger clone differs from it by one base. V and J are TRBV6-2 or TRBV6-3 and TRBJ2-2, with 10 nucleotides matching TRBD2. Trimming removed 2 bases from V and 4 bases from J; junction bases left unmatched: 1. CDR1 is MNHEY, CDR2 SVGEGT, per germline. The CDR3 covers 15 residues. CDR3 bases: TGTGCCAGCAGTTACAGCGGGAGGGTCACCGGGGAGCTGTTTTTT. Residues: CASSYSGRVTGELFF.

This clonotype has only a few counts. A much larger clone sits a single nucleotide away, making a read error possible. J is TRBJ1-6 and V is TRBV20-1, with D perhaps matching TRBD1 (5 bases). CDR3 length: 14 amino acids. Trimming removed 3 bases at V and 15 bases at J, with 21 bases between. CDR1 and CDR2 from the germline V gene are DFQATT and SNEGSKA (reference sequence). Here the CDR3 reads CSARAQGLAESLHF. CDR3 DNA sequence: TGCAGTGCTAGGGCCCAGGGTCTAGCGGAGAGCCTCCACTTT.

This chain links TRBV11-2 with TRBJ2-3, with TRBD1 as a possible D gene (6 bases). Germline V lookup: CDR1 SGHAT, CDR2 FQNNGV. Deletions cut 5 bases from V and 8 bases from J, with 23 bases between. CDR3 size: 16 residues. The CDR3 reads CASSRNSEKSQGTQYF. The CDR3 DNA reads as TGTGCCAGCAGCCGGAATAGCGAAAAGTCACAGGGTACGCAGTATTTT.

Many counts were recorded for this clonotype. This chain connects TRBV11-3 to TRBJ2-1; D unresolved. This CDR3 contains 17 residues. Germline V CDR1 and CDR2: SGHNT, YENEEA. Trimming pared 2 bases from V and 2 bases from J, leaving 16 bases between. In DNA form, the CDR3 reads TGTGCCAGCAGCTTACACCCCACGGGTCCTACCTACAATGAGCAGTTCTTC. It encodes CASSLHPTGPTYNEQFF.

The chain uses TRBV20-1 and TRBJ2-1; D is perhaps TRBD2 (6 bases). Trimming took 6 bases from V and 5 from J, leaving 17 bases between them. Germline V gene sequence: CDR1 DFQATT, CDR2 SNEGSKA (reference sequence). This CDR3 contains 14 residues. The CDR3 region has the DNA TGCAGTGCCCGGGTGGCGGGATGTCACAATGAGCAGTTCTTC. This encodes CSARVAGCHNEQFF.

The chain uses TRBV19 and TRBJ2-2; no reliable D call. The CDR3 sequence is 13 residues long. The V end was cut by 4 bases, the J end by 4 bases, with 7 bases between. CDR1 LNHDA and CDR2 SQIVND come from the germline V gene (reference sequence). The CDR3, as DNA: TGTGCCAGTAGTACGGTATTCACCGGGGAGCTGTTTTTT. It yields the protein CASSTVFTGELFF.

Concerning this clonotype: A read error may account for a junction end that differs from germline. V is TRBV4-2 and J is TRBJ2-5; D call uncertain. This CDR3 contains 13 residues. Germline loops: CDR1 LGHNA, CDR2 YNFKEQ. CDR3 DNA: TGTGACAGCAGCCTCGGACCAGCGGAGACCCAGTACTTC. Its protein is CDSSLGPAETQYF.

With regard to this clonotype: The junction shows a germline mismatch at one end, possibly a read error. V is TRBV5-4 and J is TRBJ2-1, with D perhaps TRBD2 (5 bases). The germline V gene encodes CDR1 SGHNT and CDR2 YYREEE (reference sequence). The CDR3 is 14 amino acids. This CDR3 is CARSLDYGEGEQFF. In nucleotides, the CDR3 is TGTGCCAGGAGCTTGGATTACGGGGAAGGTGAGCAGTTCTTC. The complete variable domain, with remaining parts taken from reference TRBV5-4 and TRBJ2-1, reads ETGVTQSPTHLIKTRGQQVTLRCSSQSGHNTVSWYQQALGQGPQFIFQYYREEENGRGNFPPRFSGLQFPNYSSELNVNALELDDSALYLCARSLDYGEGEQFFGPGTRLTVL.

In regard to this clonotype: Sequence at one end of the junction differs from germline and may be a read error. The chain has TRBV20-1 and TRBJ2-7, with D possibly matching TRBD2 (6 bases). Looked up from germline, CDR1 is DFQATT and CDR2 is SNEGSKA (reference sequence). CDR3 size: 12 residues. CDR3 protein: CSAKTRGYERYF. The DNA for the CDR3 is TGCAGTGCCAAGACTAGAGGTTACGAGCGGTACTTC.

This clonotype has more than one count but fewer than ten. The chain couples TRBV24-1 to TRBJ2-1; no firm D call. The germline V gene has CDR1 KGHDR and CDR2 SFDVKD. Trimming left V 7 bases short and J 3 bases short, with 12 bases between. The CDR3 length is 14 residues. CDR3 loop: CATSGPSNYNEQFF. CDR3 DNA sequence: TGTGCCACCAGCGGACCCAGTAACTACAATGAGCAGTTCTTC.

On this clonotype: The junction shows a germline mismatch at one end, possibly a read error. The V gene is TRBV5-1, the J gene TRBJ1-1; D gene ambiguous. CDR3 length: 12 residues. From germline, CDR1 is SGHRS and CDR2 YFSETQ. In DNA form, the CDR3 reads TGCGCCAACAGCTTGGGGAACACTGAAGCTTTCTTT. Its protein is CANSLGNTEAFF.